There are many counts of the clone carrying this T cell receptor (beta chain). According to the study, TCR beta libraries were built with iRepertoire HTBI primers and CDR3-region Arm-PCR. TCRdb ran MiXCR on the multiplex PCR reads and lists one entry per CDR3 protein. This sample carries around 360,000 distinct CDR3 sequences, 15% to 20% of them seen once, and the ten largest clones take around 20%. This entry comes from a study of regulatory T cells in long-lasting Graves disease. Time point specified: newly diagnosed GD, antithyroid drugs for less than 3 months. PBMC-derived RNA was used for the TCR library. This CDR3 is built from 15 residues. V was cut by 0 bases and J by 0 bases, with 12 bases left in between. Germline V CDR1 and CDR2: DFQATT, SNEGSKA (reference sequence). These same records also appear under a second study, on T cells in Graves' hyperthyroidism and ophthalmopathy.

The specimen comprised peripheral blood mononuclear cells (PBMCs), sampled at new diagnosis, from a patient treated with antithyroid drugs. The TCR was taken from a woman between 18 and 29 years old with Graves disease. The chain has TRBV20-1 and TRBJ2-7; D is ambiguous. CDR3 coding DNA: TGCAGTGCTAGAGATCGGCGGTTTAGCTCCTACGAGCAGTACTTC. It codes for CSARDRRFSSYEQYF.